Listed below are T cell receptor beta chains from one sample, sequenced in a study of response to subunit inactivated influenza vaccine. MiXCR, applied by TCRdb to the RT-PCR reads, yields one record per CDR3 protein. This sample has 650,000 to 800,000 distinct CDR3 sequences, with around 14% found just once. The source was PBMCs from blood, collected 14 to 15 days before vaccination. The source of these receptors is a man between 50 and 59 years old who received an inactivated influenza vaccine. Both conserved end residues are trimmed from each CDR3.

J gene: TRBJ1-6
V gene: TRBV15
CDR3 protein: ATSREQFASSYNSPLH

J gene: TRBJ1-2
V gene: TRBV4-3
CDR3 protein: ASSQETGVHGYT

J gene: TRBJ1-1
V gene: TRBV7-9
CDR3 protein: ASSEPTGGTNTEAF

J gene: TRBJ2-6
V gene: TRBV20-1
CDR3 protein: CARVTGQVSGANVLT

J gene: TRBJ2-1
V gene: TRBV12-3/TRBV12-4
CDR3 protein: ASSFGAGAPHNEQF

J gene: TRBJ2-1
V gene: TRBV6-1
CDR3 protein: ASKGAQESSYNEQF

J gene: TRBJ2-7
V gene: TRBV3-1
CDR3 protein: ASSQDIIAEQY

J gene: TRBJ2-7
V gene: TRBV11-2
CDR3 protein: ASSQTDNIGSYEQY

J gene: TRBJ2-7
V gene: TRBV11-2
CDR3 protein: ASSRSDGSYEQY

J gene: TRBJ1-1
V gene: TRBV6-2/TRBV6-3
CDR3 protein: ASTIPGSGTEAF

J gene: TRBJ2-7
V gene: TRBV11-2
CDR3 protein: ASTVGGQGFTYEQY

J gene: TRBJ2-3
V gene: TRBV28
CDR3 protein: ASSLASIGTDTQY

J gene: TRBJ1-5
V gene: TRBV19
CDR3 protein: ASSTRPDIPPQH

J gene: TRBJ1-6
V gene: TRBV14
CDR3 protein: ASSRYSNTGSYNSPLH

J gene: TRBJ1-3
V gene: TRBV6-1
CDR3 protein: AILHFSGNTIY

J gene: TRBJ2-1
V gene: TRBV5-1
CDR3 protein: ASSLALRVAYNEQF

J gene: TRBJ2-7
V gene: TRBV5-6
CDR3 protein: ASSLYKTYEQY

J gene: TRBJ1-1
V gene: TRBV5-1
CDR3 protein: ASRRQVSTEAF

J gene: TRBJ2-1
V gene: TRBV4-2
CDR3 protein: ASSQETRFRSYNEQF

J gene: TRBJ2-7
V gene: TRBV12-3/TRBV12-4
CDR3 protein: ASSPQAGFSYEQY

J gene: TRBJ1-5
V gene: TRBV6-5
CDR3 protein: ASSYPGNQPQH

J gene: TRBJ1-2
V gene: TRBV9
CDR3 protein: ASSASSNYGYT

J gene: TRBJ2-2
V gene: TRBV7-9
CDR3 protein: ASRGTGVTGELF

J gene: TRBJ2-7
V gene: TRBV14
CDR3 protein: ASAVVVGTEQY

J gene: TRBJ2-3
V gene: TRBV12-3/TRBV12-4
CDR3 protein: ASSLGGADTQY

J gene: TRBJ2-4
V gene: TRBV11-1
CDR3 protein: ASSTFPRGGGEKNIQY

J gene: TRBJ2-1
V gene: TRBV3-1
CDR3 protein: ASSRGLAGKAGF

J gene: TRBJ2-3
V gene: TRBV20-1
CDR3 protein: SASPLLAGNTDTQY

J gene: TRBJ2-7
V gene: TRBV11-3
CDR3 protein: ASSPQGVTGEQY

J gene: TRBJ1-5
V gene: TRBV12-3/TRBV12-4
CDR3 protein: ASGSSQLEPQH

J gene: TRBJ2-7
V gene: TRBV9
CDR3 protein: ASSVEDRAYEQY

J gene: TRBJ2-7
V gene: TRBV5-1
CDR3 protein: ASSWGPAYEQY

J gene: TRBJ2-2
V gene: TRBV5-5
CDR3 protein: ASSLGRANTGELF

J gene: TRBJ2-5
V gene: TRBV7-8
CDR3 protein: ASSRGGVKETQY

J gene: TRBJ2-5
V gene: TRBV12-3/TRBV12-4
CDR3 protein: ASTTGGETQY

J gene: TRBJ2-1
V gene: TRBV3-1
CDR3 protein: ASSREGNEQF

J gene: TRBJ2-3
V gene: TRBV6-5
CDR3 protein: ASSYASGGGDTQY

J gene: TRBJ2-3
V gene: TRBV12-3/TRBV12-4
CDR3 protein: ASSSGPTITDTQY

J gene: TRBJ2-7
V gene: TRBV28
CDR3 protein: ASSPIPETGSYEQY

J gene: TRBJ2-3
V gene: TRBV5-1
CDR3 protein: ASSLRFKDRAERDTQY

J gene: TRBJ2-7
V gene: TRBV12-3/TRBV12-4
CDR3 protein: ASSYRGSIYEQY

J gene: TRBJ2-7
V gene: TRBV20-1
CDR3 protein: SATRTGGSYEQY

J gene: TRBJ2-7
V gene: TRBV20-1
CDR3 protein: SARAASGTNSYEQY

J gene: TRBJ2-7
V gene: TRBV5-1
CDR3 protein: ASSHQPGHPWEQY

J gene: TRBJ2-7
V gene: TRBV4-1
CDR3 protein: ASSQDAGYGYEQY

J gene: TRBJ2-3
V gene: TRBV11-3
CDR3 protein: ASSLDGPGHTDTQY

J gene: TRBJ2-1
V gene: TRBV29-1
CDR3 protein: SVGSSGRNEQF

J gene: TRBJ2-1
V gene: TRBV5-6
CDR3 protein: ASRPEGGRYNEQF

J gene: TRBJ1-6
V gene: TRBV28
CDR3 protein: ASSPGDRGYSPLH

J gene: TRBJ1-2
V gene: TRBV4-3
CDR3 protein: ASSPRPEGNYGYT